One sample yielded the 21 T cell receptor beta chains listed below, sequenced in a study of T cells after somatic rescue of genetic block. Profiled with immunoSEQ multiplex PCR; TCRdb holds only in-frame clones, not every one. Here the sample spans 15,000 or so clones, over 70% being singletons. The sample consisted of peripheral blood mononuclear cells (PBMCs). The origin of the receptors is a boy under 18.

The rearrangement joins TRBV5-1 to TRBJ2-5; D is unresolved. This CDR3 comprises 13 residues. Germline CDR1 SGHRS, CDR2 YFSETQ. V lost 0 bases and J lost 4, with 7 bases in between. The CDR3 bases are TGCGCCAGCAGCTTGGGACAAAGAGAGACCCAGTACTTC. It codes for CASSLGQRETQYF.

This chain joins TRBV7-9 and TRBJ2-1, with 9 bases that match TRBD1. The germline V gene has CDR1 SEHNR and CDR2 FQNEAQ (reference sequence). Trimming removed 1 base from V and 3 bases from J; junction bases left unmatched: 1. This CDR3 region has 15 residues. CDR3 DNA sequence: TGTGCCAGCAGCTTAGAGACAGGGGGCTACAATGAGCAGTTCTTC. It translates to CASSLETGGYNEQFF. The full variable domain, its missing parts supplied by reference TRBV7-9 and TRBJ2-1, is DTGVSQNPRHKITKRGQNVTFRCDPISEHNRLYWYRQTLGQGPEFLTYFQNEAQLEKSRLLSDRFSAERPKGSFSTLEIQRTEQGDSAMYLCASSLETGGYNEQFFGPGTRLTVL.

This sequence joins TRBV11-3 and TRBJ2-1; D is possibly TRBD1 (5 bases). Germline CDR1 reads SGHNT; CDR2 reads YENEEA. The length of the CDR3 is 13 residues. The germline V and J ends were trimmed by 2 bases and 10 bases, with 12 bases remaining between them. The CDR3 loop reads CASSLKVRTEQFF. The CDR3 DNA follows: TGTGCCAGCAGCTTAAAGGTGAGGACAGAGCAGTTCTTC.

This clone was seen a few times. This rearrangement joins TRBV7-2 to TRBJ2-7; 11 positions agree with TRBD1. The CDR3 loop spans 15 amino acids. The ends lost 1 base at V and 4 bases at J; junction bases unmatched: 3. Germline CDR1 and CDR2: SGHTA and FQGNSA. The CDR3 DNA follows: TGTGCCAGCAGCTTAGGGACAGGGGGCAGGTACGAGCAGTACTTC. It yields the protein CASSLGTGGRYEQYF.

The chain recombines TRBV5-6 with TRBJ1-1; D is possibly TRBD1 (5 bases). V lost 2 bases to trimming and J lost 4 bases, with 18 bases between them. CDR3 size: 16 residues. The germline gives CDR1 SGHDT, CDR2 YYEEEE. The CDR3 region is CASSFLRGPGGTEAFF. In DNA form, the CDR3 reads TGTGCCAGCAGCTTCCTCCGGGGCCCTGGAGGCACTGAAGCTTTCTTT.

The chain links TRBV5-1 to TRBJ2-5; 9 positions agree with TRBD1. CDR3 length equals 18 residues. The junction had 25 bases not matched to a gene; V was cut back by 5 bases and J by 11 bases. CDR1 and CDR2 (germline): SGHRS, YFSETQ. CDR3 protein: CASRIPGQGLLRVIGQYF. CDR3 nucleotide sequence: TGCGCCAGCAGGATACCGGGACAGGGTTTACTACGTGTGATCGGGCAGTACTTC.

The J gene is TRBJ2-1, the V gene TRBV7-9; 7 bases are a match to TRBD2. V shed 3 bases and J 5 bases; nucleotides not matched to a gene: 7. The CDR3 is 15 amino acids. Germline loops: CDR1 SEHNR, CDR2 FQNEAQ (reference sequence). Here the CDR3 reads CASSFSTSQHNEQFF. For the CDR3, the DNA is TGTGCCAGCAGCTTCTCGACTAGCCAGCACAATGAGCAGTTCTTC. The full variable domain, with the rest looked up from reference TRBV7-9 and TRBJ2-1, is DTGVSQNPRHKITKRGQNVTFRCDPISEHNRLYWYRQTLGQGPEFLTYFQNEAQLEKSRLLSDRFSAERPKGSFSTLEIQRTEQGDSAMYLCASSFSTSQHNEQFFGPGTRLTVL.

This clone came up a few times. This chain joins TRBV18 and TRBJ1-1; unclear D gene. The CDR3 loop spans 15 amino acids. CDR1 and CDR2 from the germline V gene are KGHSH and LQKENI. Trimming stripped 2 bases from V and 0 bases from J, with 10 bases between. CDR3 in amino acids: CASSPGPDLNTEAFF. The CDR3 DNA is TGTGCCAGCTCACCAGGCCCGGATTTGAACACTGAAGCTTTCTTT. The full variable domain, rest sourced from reference TRBV18 and TRBJ1-1, is NAGVMQNPRHLVRRRGQEARLRCSPMKGHSHVYWYRQLPEEGLKFMVYLQKENIIDESGMPKERFSAEFPKEGPSILRIQQVVRGDSAAYFCASSPGPDLNTEAFFGQGTRLTVV.

CDR3 sequence reads: CASSYFPGFNEKLFF. CDR3 in DNA: TGTGCCAGCAGTTATTTCCCAGGGTTTAATGAAAAACTGTTTTTT. The V and J genes are TRBV6-5 and TRBJ1-4; possible D gene TRBD1, 5 bases. CDR1 and CDR2 from the germline V gene are MNHEY and SVGAGI. CDR3 length equals 15 residues. Trimming pared 3 bases from V and 4 bases from J, leaving 12 bases between.

This clone was observed a few times. This chain connects TRBV7-9 to TRBJ2-2, with D possibly matching TRBD2 (5 bases). CDR3 size: 16 residues. The germline V gene encodes CDR1 SEHNR and CDR2 FQNEAQ (reference sequence). Trimming removed 1 base at V and 4 bases at J, with 13 bases between. CDR3 in amino acids: CASSLVKGASTGELFF. As DNA, the CDR3 is TGTGCCAGCAGCTTAGTAAAGGGAGCGAGCACCGGGGAGCTGTTTTTT.

The chain has TRBV7-9 and TRBJ2-7; TRBD1 matches 7 bases. The germline gives CDR1 SEHNR, CDR2 FQNEAQ (reference sequence). J lost 5 bases, V lost 5 bases, and 12 bases had no gene match. The CDR3 spans 15 residues. This chain's CDR3 is CASSRTDRKHDEQYF. The DNA for the CDR3 is TGTGCCAGCAGCCGCACGGACAGGAAGCACGACGAGCAGTACTTC.

J is TRBJ2-7 and V is TRBV21-1; the D call TRBD2 from the table was never checked on the DNA. TRBV21-1 is described as a pseudogene. The CDR3 consists of 13 residues. CDR3 sequence: CASNPSALGEQYF. DNA for the CDR3: TGTGCCAGCAACCCTAGCGCCTTGGGGGAGCAGTACTTC.

The chain employs TRBV30 and TRBJ1-4; D ambiguous. V was trimmed by 2 bases and J by 7 bases, leaving 11 bases between them. CDR3 length: 13 residues. Germline CDR1 GTSNPN, CDR2 SVGIG (reference sequence). The CDR3 spells CAWSNSGGEKLFF. As DNA, the CDR3 is TGTGCCTGGAGTAACAGCGGTGGTGAAAAACTGTTTTTT.

The count of this clone is one. This chain joins TRBV5-1 and TRBJ2-7; weak D call: TRBD1 (6 bases). CDR1 SGHRS and CDR2 YFSETQ come from the germline V gene. V was trimmed by 3 bases and J by 1 base, leaving 17 bases between them. The CDR3 is 16 amino acids. The CDR3 reads CASSWADRKQSYEQYF. The CDR3 DNA follows: TGCGCCAGCAGCTGGGCCGACAGGAAACAGTCCTACGAGCAGTACTTC.

V gene TRBV7-9 combines with J gene TRBJ2-5; D unresolved. The CDR3 is made up of 14 amino acids. The V gene lost 0 bases and the J gene lost 1 base, with 6 bases spanning the gap. Germline CDR1 reads SEHNR; CDR2 reads FQNEAQ (reference sequence). The CDR3 spells CASSLAHSQETQYF. In DNA, the CDR3 is TGTGCCAGCAGCTTAGCCCACAGCCAAGAGACCCAGTACTTC. Together with reference TRBV7-9 and TRBJ2-5, the CDR3 gives the full variable domain: DTGVSQNPRHKITKRGQNVTFRCDPISEHNRLYWYRQTLGQGPEFLTYFQNEAQLEKSRLLSDRFSAERPKGSFSTLEIQRTEQGDSAMYLCASSLAHSQETQYFGPGTRLLVL.

The chain carries TRBV30 and TRBJ1-4, with TRBD1 matching over 8 bases. The trim removed 3 bases at V and 7 bases at J, leaving 13 bases unmatched. Germline values: CDR1 GTSNPN, CDR2 SVGIG (reference sequence). The CDR3 totals 16 residues. This CDR3 reads CAWSLGFTGGFEKLFF. CDR3 in DNA: TGTGCCTGGAGCCTAGGGTTCACAGGGGGTTTTGAAAAACTGTTTTTT.

This clone was seen just once. The rearrangement links TRBV29-1 to TRBJ2-1; unclear D gene. Germline V CDR1 and CDR2: SQVTM, ANQGSEA. The V and J ends lost 5 bases and 4 bases respectively, with 12 bases between them. This CDR3 has 13 amino acids. The CDR3 loop is CSVSPSLYNEQFF. CDR3 nucleotide sequence: TGCAGCGTTTCCCCTTCATTGTACAATGAGCAGTTCTTC.

V gene TRBV9 combines with J gene TRBJ1-2, with 9 nucleotides matching TRBD1. Germline V gene data show CDR1 as SGDLS and CDR2 as YYNGEE. The trim removed 4 bases at V and 2 bases at J, leaving 6 bases unmatched. This CDR3 is built from 15 residues. Here the CDR3 DNA reads TGTGCCAGCAGCCCCCGGACAGGGGTAAACTATGGCTACACCTTC. Its translation: CASSPRTGVNYGYTF. Full variable domain (remainder filled in from reference TRBV9 and TRBJ1-2): DSGVTQTPKHLITATGQRVTLRCSPRSGDLSVYWYQQSLDQGLQFLIQYYNGEERAKGNILERFSAQQFPDLHSELNLSSLELGDSALYFCASSPRTGVNYGYTFGSGTRLTVV.

The rearrangement joins TRBV7-3 to TRBJ2-5; D perhaps matches TRBD1 (5 bases). Trimming cost V 1 base and J 5 bases, with 14 bases left between them. The germline CDR1 and CDR2 sequences are SGHTA and FQGTGA. The CDR3 covers 15 residues. The DNA of the CDR3 is TGTGCCAGCAGCTTAATGGGAAGGGGCTTGGAGACCCAGTACTTC. Translation: CASSLMGRGLETQYF.

The chain has TRBV30 and TRBJ2-6, with D possibly matching TRBD1 (6 bases). CDR1 is GTSNPN, CDR2 SVGIG, per germline (reference sequence). The CDR3 totals 14 residues. V was pared by 5 bases and J by 2 bases, with 10 bases between. CDR3 DNA: TGTGCCTGGGTGGGGGCCCCTGGGGCCAACGTCCTGACTTTC. Translating gives CAWVGAPGANVLTF.

The chain links TRBV6-6 to TRBJ2-2; the D gene is possibly TRBD1 (6 bases). Between the trimmed V and J ends, which lost 8 bases and 4 bases, there was a span of 14 bases. The CDR3 sequence is 14 residues long. Looked up from germline, CDR1 is MNHNY and CDR2 is SVGAGI (reference sequence). In nucleotides, the CDR3 is TGTGCCAGCGATGTAGTGGGGGCCACCGGGGAGCTGTTTTTT. Residues: CASDVVGATGELFF.